One T cell receptor beta chain is described in this entry. This sample was taken from a study of blood T cell repertoires in COVID-19. As for the study in general: Acute-phase and convalescent COVID-19 samples originated in the United States, Italy and Spain. In each case, the material was cDNA or gDNA derived from T cells, B-cell-depleted T cells, or PBMCs.

Germline V gene lookup returns CDR1 SEHNR and CDR2 FQNEAQ (reference sequence). Trimming cost V 5 bases and J 4 bases, with 18 bases left between them. The CDR3 is made up of 16 amino acids. Methods used by the authors: Amplifying reference gene primers gave estimates of nucleated cell counts. Here immunoSEQ multiplex PCR was the method, and the copy in TCRdb shows in-frame clones only, minus some. Clone size and the V and J calls come from that table; the DNA yielded D and trimming. The sample lists over 70,000 clones, roughly 85% occurring once. The rearrangement joins TRBV7-9 to TRBJ2-1, with a tentative D call TRBD1 (5 bases). The receptor was isolated from a man aged 60 to 69 with COVID-19, enrolled during active disease. Input material: peripheral blood. The DNA for the CDR3 is TGTGCCAGCAGCCCTGCCGGACAAGAAACATACAATGAGCAGTTCTTC. Amino acid sequence: CASSPAGQETYNEQFF. Supplemented by reference TRBV7-9 and TRBJ2-1, the full variable domain reads DTGVSQNPRHKITKRGQNVTFRCDPISEHNRLYWYRQTLGQGPEFLTYFQNEAQLEKSRLLSDRFSAERPKGSFSTLEIQRTEQGDSAMYLCASSPAGQETYNEQFFGPGTRLTVL.